Listed below are T cell receptor beta chains from one sample, sequenced in a study of blood T cell repertoires in COVID-19. Measured with immunoSEQ multiplex PCR; TCRdb has only the in-frame clones, and not every one. This sample yields some 300,000 clones, of which 90% to 95% are seen a single time; roughly 3.9% belongs to the top ten. The sample consisted of PBMCs or T cells enriched from blood (not recorded which). These receptors were collected from a woman in her 30s who had been exposed to COVID-19. Both conserved end residues are part of each CDR3. The order of the fields is clone size, D gene, V gene, J gene, CDR3 DNA, CDR3 protein. D genes are given only for firm matches. Some rows mark clone size as missing; the rest say once, few, many or name a class of expanded clone.

>NA|TRBD1|TRBV15|TRBJ1-1
TGTGCCACCAGCAGAGGGACAGGGGGCACTGAAGCTTTCTTT
CATSRGTGGTEAFF
>NA|NA|TRBV28|TRBJ2-7
TGTGCCAGCTACTTAACCCAGGGTTCCGAGCAGTACTTC
CASYLTQGSEQYF
>once|TRBD1|TRBV27|TRBJ2-1
TGTGCCAGCAGCCCGCACCGACAGGGAAGCAATGAGCAGTTCTTC
CASSPHRQGSNEQFF
>NA|NA|TRBV7-9|TRBJ1-2
TGTGCCAGCAGCTTAGCGGCAGAGGGGGTCGGCTACACCTTC
CASSLAAEGVGYTF
>NA|NA|TRBV7-9|TRBJ2-3
TGTGCCAGCAGCTTAGCGGCAGGGGAAACAGATACGCAGTATTTT
CASSLAAGETDTQYF
>NA|NA|TRBV18|TRBJ1-2
TGTGCCAGCTCAGCTTACCAATCAGACAGCCTTTCTAACTATGGCTACACCTTC
CASSAYQSDSLSNYGYTF
>NA|TRBD2|TRBV5-1|TRBJ2-3
TGCGCCAGCAGCTTGGCATCTAGCGGGGGGGGCGCAGATACGCAGTATTTT
CASSLASSGGGADTQYF
>few|TRBD1|TRBV11-1|TRBJ1-5
TGTCCTTGGGACAGGGGACGAGGTGGCGACAATCAGCCCCAGCATTTT
CPWDRGRGGDNQPQHF
>NA|TRBD2|TRBV7-2|TRBJ2-1
TGTGCCAGCACCAATAACCTCCTAGCGGGGGTTTCCTACAATGAGCAGTTCTTC
CASTNNLLAGVSYNEQFF
>NA|TRBD1|TRBV7-2|TRBJ1-5
TGTGCCAGCAGCTCAGGGGGCTCCTACAATCAGCCCCAGCATTTT
CASSSGGSYNQPQHF
>NA|NA|TRBV25-1|TRBJ1-2
TGTGCCAGCAGTGGCGGGGTCTATGGCTATGGCTACACCTTC
CASSGGVYGYGYTF
>few|TRBD1|TRBV7-8|TRBJ2-1
TGTGCCAGCAGCTTACGGCCTACGGGGACAGGGAGCGATGAGCAGTTCTTC
CASSLRPTGTGSDEQFF